Listed below are T cell receptor beta chains from one sample, sequenced in a study of blood T cell repertoires in COVID-19. TCRdb's table, derived via immunoSEQ multiplex PCR, lists solely in-frame clones and lacks some. Of 98,000 or so clones listed, about two thirds are singletons. Input material: peripheral blood. The origin of the receptors is a woman in her thirties or forties with acute or convalescent COVID-19. The CDR3 runs from the conserved cysteine through the conserved F or W. The D gene is left open where the match is weak. Clone sizes are given selectively: once, few, many, or a class where the clone is expanded.

TRBD1	TRBV19	TRBJ1-5	.	CASSKSPGTGFGQPQHF	TGTGCCAGTAGCAAAAGTCCCGGGACAGGCTTCGGTCAGCCCCAGCATTTT
.	TRBV4-2	TRBJ1-6	.	CASSQDLQGLDSPLHF	TGTGCCAGCAGCCAAGACCTCCAGGGTCTAGATTCACCCCTCCACTTT
TRBD1	TRBV6-5	TRBJ1-2	few	CASRSGQGGYGYTF	TGTGCCAGCAGGTCGGGACAGGGGGGCTATGGCTACACCTTC
.	TRBV12-3/TRBV12-4	TRBJ1-5	.	CASRYSNQPQHF	TGTGCCAGCAGGTATAGCAATCAGCCCCAGCATTTT
.	TRBV10-3	TRBJ1-6	.	CAIRTGPREDSPLHF	TGTGCCATCAGAACCGGGCCCCGGGAGGATTCACCCCTCCACTTT
.	TRBV3-1/TRBV3-2	TRBJ1-3	.	CASSRGVTNRGNTIYF	TGTGCCAGCAGCCGCGGGGTAACGAACCGTGGAAACACCATATATTTT
TRBD2	TRBV6-5	TRBJ2-7	.	CASRTASGVSYEQYF	TGTGCCAGCAGAACCGCTAGCGGGGTCTCCTACGAGCAGTACTTC
.	TRBV28	TRBJ1-5	.	CASSLSSGINQPQHF	TGTGCCAGCAGTTTGAGCTCCGGGATCAATCAGCCTCAGCATTTT
TRBD1	TRBV28	TRBJ1-1	.	CASSASGQKNTEAFF	TGTGCCAGCAGTGCTTCGGGACAGAAAAACACTGAAGCTTTCTTT
TRBD1	TRBV28	TRBJ1-2	once	CASSPSSGQGDYGYTF	TGTGCCAGCAGTCCTTCTTCGGGACAGGGAGACTATGGCTACACCTTC
.	TRBV3-1/TRBV3-2	TRBJ1-6	.	CASSQDGESPLHF	TGTGCCAGCAGCCAAGACGGGGAATCACCCCTCCACTTT
.	TRBV5-1	TRBJ2-1	.	CASSLVGDGEQFF	TGCGCCAGCAGCTTGGTGGGCGACGGTGAGCAGTTCTTC
TRBD1	TRBV5-6	TRBJ1-2	.	CASRRRTGDFYGYTF	TGTGCCAGCAGGCGCCGGACAGGGGATTTCTATGGCTACACCTTC
TRBD2	TRBV15	TRBJ2-1	once	CATSRAQAGGPGEQFF	TGTGCCACCAGCAGGGCCCAGGCGGGGGGGCCTGGTGAGCAGTTCTTC
TRBD1	TRBV4-3	TRBJ1-2	.	CASSPDREDYGYTF	TGCGCCAGCAGCCCGGACAGGGAGGACTATGGCTACACCTTC
.	TRBV7-2	TRBJ2-7	few	CASSLDWGQGSF	.
.	TRBV27	TRBJ2-5	.	CASSPSKETQYF	TGTGCCAGCAGTCCGAGTAAAGAGACCCAGTACTTC
TRBD1	TRBV6-2/TRBV6-3	TRBJ2-7	.	CASSTPRAGTGESYEQYF	TGTGCCAGCAGTACACCGAGAGCCGGGACAGGGGAATCCTACGAGCAGTACTTC
.	TRBV14	TRBJ1-2	.	CASSRTAANYGYTF	TGTGCCAGCAGCCGGACAGCTGCTAACTATGGCTACACCTTC
TRBD1	TRBV2	TRBJ2-7	.	CASSGTVPYYEQYF	TGTGCCAGCAGCGGGACAGTCCCTTACTACGAGCAGTACTTC
.	TRBV5-6	TRBJ2-3	.	CASSSWLATDTQYF	TGTGCCAGCAGCTCGTGGTTAGCCACAGATACGCAGTATTTT
TRBD1	TRBV5-5	TRBJ1-2	.	CASAGEITGARGYTF	TGTGCCAGCGCCGGTGAAATAACAGGGGCCCGGGGCTACACCTTC
TRBD1	TRBV3-1/TRBV3-2	TRBJ2-1	.	CASTTGYAGQGANEQFF	TGTGCCAGCACCACAGGGTATGCGGGACAGGGGGCTAATGAGCAGTTCTTC
.	TRBV2	TRBJ2-7	few	CASQRTGGYEQYF	TGTGCCAGCCAACGGACAGGAGGGTACGAGCAGTACTTC
TRBD1	TRBV10-1	TRBJ1-1	.	CASSYPGQGKEITEAFF	TGCGCCAGCAGTTACCCGGGACAGGGGAAAGAGATCACTGAAGCTTTCTTT
.	TRBV2	TRBJ2-1	.	CASSTRKPGGEQFF	TGTGCCAGCAGTACTCGGAAACCTGGCGGTGAGCAGTTCTTC
.	TRBV10-2	TRBJ1-2	.	CASTQPGDYGYTF	TGCGCCAGCACTCAACCGGGGGACTATGGCTACACCTTC
.	TRBV19	TRBJ2-1	.	CASAAPLAEQFF	TGTGCCAGTGCCGCCCCCCTAGCGGAGCAGTTCTTC